This T cell receptor beta chain was captured by sequencing in a study of shared clonotypes between healthy human individuals. Study-level background: Used for every donor were three CD4 naive, three CD4 memory, two CD8 naive and one CD8 memory plate.

Study observations and caveats: It was observed that roughly 5% of naive CD4 clonotypes were shared across several donors.

Donors were healthy HIV-negative adults without recently reported acute infections or vaccinations. V trimming: 6 bases; J trimming: 6 bases; junction bases outside the gene matches: 8. Germline values: CDR1 MNHEY, CDR2 SVGAGI. The CDR3 runs 14 residues. A remark on this clone: The antigen is not known.

Genomic DNA belonging to each subset was distributed in equal measure over several immunoSEQ plates. Assay: immunoSEQ multiplex PCR; the TCRdb copy retains only in-frame clones and omits some. The sample includes some 1.5 million clones, 95% to 99% of them seen just once. Sample: naive CD4+ T cells sorted from blood. Sample subset: CD45RA+ positively selected. The sequence came from a man aged 25-45 years in good health. The chain couples TRBV6-5 to TRBJ2-7; 10 bases match TRBD2. CDR3 sequence (DNA): TGTGCCAGCAGCCCCACTAGCGGGATTACCGAGCAGTACTTC. Translating it yields CASSPTSGITEQYF.